This TCR beta chain comes out of a study of glioma-infiltrating T cells after dendritic cell vaccination. The PCR used 60 V beta and 13 J beta primers. The table came from immunoSEQ multiplex PCR; TCRdb's copy has only in-frame clones and leaves some out. Among about 100,000 clones listed, over 80% were seen once. Time point meaning: after dendritic cell vaccination, including at tumor progression/relapse. Trimming removed 3 bases from V and 2 bases from J, with 10 bases in between. Looked up from germline, CDR1 is MDHEN and CDR2 is SYDVKM. This CDR3 region has 14 residues. This chain links TRBV28 with TRBJ1-2, with D possibly matching TRBD1 (5 bases). Sequencing was performed on blood, taken after dendritic cell vaccination. This TCR came from a human donor with glioblastoma. The CDR3 loop is CASSLIQENYGYTF. The CDR3 nucleotides read TGTGCCAGCAGTTTGATACAGGAGAACTATGGCTACACCTTC.